The rows below give T cell receptor beta chains drawn from one sample of a study of human T cells and chemical hapten exposure. TCRdb redid the calling of the 5' RACE reads with MiXCR, one entry per CDR3 protein. This sample has 81,000 or so distinct CDR3 sequences; 7% to 8% occur once, and the top ten carry under 2.5%. The receptor set was obtained from a male donor in good health. The CDR3 runs from the conserved cysteine through the conserved F or W. The order of the fields is D gene, clone size, V gene, J gene, CDR3 protein, CDR3 DNA. D genes are given only for firm matches. Only part of the rows carry a size: once, few, many, or a class if the clone is expanded.

D gene: TRBD1; clone size: few; V gene: TRBV29-1; J gene: TRBJ1-2; CDR3 protein: CSVDRQGAGGYGYTF; CDR3 DNA: TGCAGCGTAGATCGACAGGGGGCAGGAGGCTATGGCTACACCTTC
D gene: .; clone size: many; V gene: TRBV29-1; J gene: TRBJ2-6; CDR3 protein: CSFLGKAGANVLTF; CDR3 DNA: TGCAGCTTCTTGGGGAAGGCTGGGGCCAACGTCCTGACTTTC
D gene: TRBD2; clone size: many; V gene: TRBV7-2; J gene: TRBJ2-1; CDR3 protein: CASSPGLAGVPGEQFF; CDR3 DNA: TGTGCCAGCAGCCCGGGACTAGCGGGGGTGCCTGGTGAGCAGTTCTTC
D gene: .; clone size: few; V gene: TRBV5-8; J gene: TRBJ2-7; CDR3 protein: CASSPERAVYEQYF; CDR3 DNA: TGTGCCAGCAGCCCAGAAAGGGCGGTTTACGAGCAGTACTTC
D gene: TRBD2; clone size: many; V gene: TRBV29-1; J gene: TRBJ2-3; CDR3 protein: CSETTSGNTDTQYF; CDR3 DNA: TGCAGCGAAACGACTAGCGGGAACACAGATACGCAGTATTTT
D gene: .; clone size: many; V gene: TRBV20-1; J gene: TRBJ1-4; CDR3 protein: CSATGTFEKLFF; CDR3 DNA: TGCAGTGCTACGGGGACGTTTGAAAAACTGTTTTTT
D gene: TRBD2; clone size: few; V gene: TRBV20-1; J gene: TRBJ2-1; CDR3 protein: CSARGWGAAGSGAKYNEQFF; CDR3 DNA: TGCAGTGCCAGAGGGTGGGGGGCCGCGGGTAGCGGGGCCAAATACAATGAGCAGTTCTTC
D gene: .; clone size: few; V gene: TRBV18; J gene: TRBJ2-2; CDR3 protein: CASSPRRTPRNTGELFF; CDR3 DNA: TGTGCCAGCTCACCACGTAGGACACCGCGAAACACCGGGGAGCTGTTTTTT
D gene: .; clone size: few; V gene: TRBV6-2/TRBV6-3; J gene: TRBJ1-1; CDR3 protein: CASMDGNTEAFF; CDR3 DNA: TGTGCCAGCATGGACGGGAACACTGAAGCTTTCTTT
D gene: .; clone size: many; V gene: TRBV5-1; J gene: TRBJ2-3; CDR3 protein: CASTSAGKKDTQYF; CDR3 DNA: TGCGCCAGCACTTCGGCAGGGAAAAAAGATACGCAGTATTTT
D gene: .; clone size: .; V gene: TRBV11-1; J gene: TRBJ2-5; CDR3 protein: CASSFPSQRRQDQETQYF; CDR3 DNA: TGTGCCAGCAGCTTCCCCTCACAACGCAGACAGGATCAAGAGACCCAGTACTTC
D gene: TRBD1; clone size: many; V gene: TRBV29-1; J gene: TRBJ2-7; CDR3 protein: CSVAGQGVDEQYF; CDR3 DNA: TGCAGCGTGGCCGGACAGGGGGTAGATGAGCAGTACTTC
D gene: .; clone size: few; V gene: TRBV6-2/TRBV6-3; J gene: TRBJ2-3; CDR3 protein: CASRRPPTDTQYF; CDR3 DNA: TGTGCCAGCAGAAGGCCACCCACAGATACGCAGTATTTT
D gene: .; clone size: .; V gene: TRBV27; J gene: TRBJ1-1; CDR3 protein: CASSLDRGVAEAFF; CDR3 DNA: TGTGCCAGCAGTTTAGATAGAGGGGTCGCTGAAGCTTTCTTT
D gene: .; clone size: many; V gene: TRBV11-2; J gene: TRBJ2-6; CDR3 protein: CASSLVARSGANVLTF; CDR3 DNA: TGTGCCAGCAGCCTAGTAGCTCGCTCTGGGGCCAACGTCCTGACTTTC
D gene: TRBD1; clone size: .; V gene: TRBV6-6; J gene: TRBJ2-3; CDR3 protein: CASSLSGTGGDTQYF; CDR3 DNA: TGTGCCAGCAGCCTGAGTGGGACAGGGGGAGATACGCAGTATTTT
D gene: .; clone size: .; V gene: TRBV18; J gene: TRBJ1-2; CDR3 protein: CASSPGIWNGYTF; CDR3 DNA: TGTGCCAGCTCACCGGGCATCTGGAATGGCTACACCTTC
D gene: .; clone size: few; V gene: TRBV21-1; J gene: TRBJ2-3; CDR3 protein: CASSPPSRDRGGTDTQYF; CDR3 DNA: TGTGCCAGCAGCCCCCCTAGTCGGGACAGGGGGGGGACAGATACGCAGTATTTT
D gene: .; clone size: many; V gene: TRBV25-1; J gene: TRBJ1-5; CDR3 protein: CASSSEGGNQPQHF; CDR3 DNA: TGTGCCAGCAGTTCCGAGGGGGGGAATCAGCCCCAGCATTTT
D gene: .; clone size: .; V gene: TRBV4-3; J gene: TRBJ2-1; CDR3 protein: CASSQDLEGATYNEQFF; CDR3 DNA: TGCGCCAGCAGCCAAGATCTGGAGGGGGCGACCTACAATGAGCAGTTCTTC
D gene: TRBD1; clone size: many; V gene: TRBV12-3/TRBV12-4; J gene: TRBJ1-5; CDR3 protein: CASSLAGGGTAQPQHF; CDR3 DNA: TGTGCCAGCAGTTTAGCGGGAGGGGGCACGGCTCAGCCCCAGCATTTT
D gene: .; clone size: .; V gene: TRBV18; J gene: TRBJ2-2; CDR3 protein: CASSPPATGELFF; CDR3 DNA: TGTGCCAGCTCTCCTCCGGCAACCGGGGAGCTGTTTTTT
D gene: TRBD1; clone size: few; V gene: TRBV3-1; J gene: TRBJ1-4; CDR3 protein: CASSRALTGGESEKLFF; CDR3 DNA: TGTGCCAGCAGCCGAGCATTAACAGGGGGCGAAAGTGAAAAACTGTTTTTT
D gene: TRBD1; clone size: .; V gene: TRBV7-3; J gene: TRBJ1-1; CDR3 protein: CASSTSQGAEAFF; CDR3 DNA: TGTGCCAGCAGCACGTCGCAGGGGGCTGAAGCTTTCTTT
D gene: TRBD1; clone size: .; V gene: TRBV25-1; J gene: TRBJ2-3; CDR3 protein: CAMGQTDTQYF; CDR3 DNA: TGTGCCATGGGACAGACTGATACGCAGTATTTT
D gene: TRBD2; clone size: .; V gene: TRBV6-1; J gene: TRBJ2-7; CDR3 protein: CASSFTSGRPEQYF; CDR3 DNA: TGTGCCAGCAGCTTCACTAGCGGGAGGCCCGAGCAGTACTTC
D gene: TRBD2; clone size: many; V gene: TRBV20-1; J gene: TRBJ2-7; CDR3 protein: CSALSGSTYEQYF; CDR3 DNA: TGCAGTGCTCTTAGCGGGAGTACCTACGAGCAGTACTTC